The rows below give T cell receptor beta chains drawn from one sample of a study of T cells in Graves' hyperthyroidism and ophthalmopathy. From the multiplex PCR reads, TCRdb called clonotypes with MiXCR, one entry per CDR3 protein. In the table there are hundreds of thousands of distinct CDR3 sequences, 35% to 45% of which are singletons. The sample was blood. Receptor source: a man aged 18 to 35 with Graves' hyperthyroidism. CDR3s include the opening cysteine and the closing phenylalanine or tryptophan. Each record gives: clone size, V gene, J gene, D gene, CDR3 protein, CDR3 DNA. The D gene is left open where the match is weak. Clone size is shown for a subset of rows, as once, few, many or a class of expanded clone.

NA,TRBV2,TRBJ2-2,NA,CATQDGNTGELFF,TGTGCCACACAGGATGGGAACACCGGGGAGCTGTTTTTT
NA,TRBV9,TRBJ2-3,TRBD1,CASSGMGQGGDTQYF,TGTGCCAGCAGCGGGATGGGACAGGGAGGGGATACGCAGTATTTT
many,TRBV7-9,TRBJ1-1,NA,CASSLGASNTEAFF,TGTGCCAGCAGCTTAGGGGCATCGAACACTGAAGCTTTCTTT
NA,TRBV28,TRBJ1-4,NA,CASSLPQGGEKLFF,TGTGCCAGCAGTTTACCGCAGGGAGGGGAAAAACTGTTTTTT
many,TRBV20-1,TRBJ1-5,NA,CRGGNQPQHF,TGCAGGGGGGGTAATCAGCCCCAGCATTTT
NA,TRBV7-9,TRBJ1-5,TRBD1,CASSSWTGFQPQHF,TGTGCCAGCAGCTCCTGGACAGGTTTTCAGCCCCAGCATTTT
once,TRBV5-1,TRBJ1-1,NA,CASSSTALTEAFF,TGCGCCAGCAGCTCCACGGCCCTCACTGAAGCTTTCTTT
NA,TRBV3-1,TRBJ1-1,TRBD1,CASSQVGQGAYTEAFF,TGTGCCAGCAGCCAAGTCGGACAGGGGGCTTACACTGAAGCTTTCTTT
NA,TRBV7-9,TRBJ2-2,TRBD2,CASRAIRGGANTGELFF,TGCGCCAGCAGAGCCATCCGCGGGGGAGCGAACACCGGGGAGCTGTTTTTT
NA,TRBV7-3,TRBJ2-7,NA,CASSLGGGTGVKQYF,TGTGCCAGCAGCTTAGGCGGAGGGACGGGGGTAAAGCAGTACTTC
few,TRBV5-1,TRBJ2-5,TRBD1,CASRLTGGRETQYF,TGCGCCAGCAGGCTAACAGGGGGCAGAGAGACCCAGTACTTC
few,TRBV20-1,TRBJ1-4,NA,CSANGGRWEKLFF,TGCAGTGCTAATGGGGGGCGGTGGGAAAAACTGTTTTTT
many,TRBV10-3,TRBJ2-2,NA,CAIRGGADTGELFF,TGTGCCATCAGAGGGGGGGCCGACACCGGGGAGCTGTTTTTT
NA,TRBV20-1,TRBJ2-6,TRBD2,CSATIRGENTEAF,TGCAGTGCTACCATCCGGGGGGAGAACACTGAAGCTTTC
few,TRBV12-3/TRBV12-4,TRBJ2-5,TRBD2,CASSYPGLKETQYF,TGTGCCAGCAGTTATCCGGGACTAAAAGAGACCCAGTACTTC
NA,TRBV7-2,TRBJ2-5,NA,CASSHLVHPKETQYF,TGTGCCAGCAGCCACCTCGTCCATCCCAAAGAGACCCAGTACTTC
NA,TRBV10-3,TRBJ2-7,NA,CASSLGLPQDEQYF,TGTGCCAGCAGTTTGGGTTTGCCTCAGGACGAGCAGTACTTC
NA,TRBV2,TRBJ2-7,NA,CASRRKIYEQYF,TGTGCCAGCAGACGGAAAATCTACGAGCAGTACTTC
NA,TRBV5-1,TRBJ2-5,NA,CASSFRDLIKETQYF,TGCGCCAGCAGCTTCCGGGACTTGATTAAAGAGACCCAGTACTTC
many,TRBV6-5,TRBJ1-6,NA,CASSSGINSPLHF,TGTGCCAGCAGTTCAGGCATCAATTCACCCCTCCACTTT
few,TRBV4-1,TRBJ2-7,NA,CASSQQGTHEQYF,TGCGCCAGCAGCCAACAGGGGACCCACGAGCAGTACTTC
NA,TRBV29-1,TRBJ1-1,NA,CSVEEEDTQAFF,TGCAGCGTTGAAGAGGAGGACACTCAAGCTTTCTTT
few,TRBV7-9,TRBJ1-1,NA,CASSLAGRAPSSEAFF,TGTGCCAGCAGCTTAGCTGGCAGGGCCCCGAGCAGTGAAGCTTTCTTT
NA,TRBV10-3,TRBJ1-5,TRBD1,CATGTGGFGQPQHF,TGTGCCACCGGGACAGGGGGTTTTGGTCAGCCCCAGCATTTT
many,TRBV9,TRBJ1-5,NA,CASSVGGVNQPQHF,TGTGCCAGCAGCGTAGGGGGCGTAAATCAGCCCCAGCATTTT
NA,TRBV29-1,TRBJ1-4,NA,CSVETSGGTGEKLFF,TGCAGCGTTGAGACTAGCGGGGGTACCGGGGAAAAACTGTTTTTT
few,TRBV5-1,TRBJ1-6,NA,CASSQAPGDSPLHF,TGCGCCAGCAGCCAGGCCCCGGGGGATTCACCCCTCCACTTT
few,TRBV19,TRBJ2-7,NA,CASSIDLRGSYEQYF,TGTGCCAGTAGTATAGATCTCAGGGGCTCCTACGAGCAGTACTTC
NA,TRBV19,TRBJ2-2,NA,CARDRGNTGELFF,TGTGCTAGAGATAGGGGGAACACCGGGGAGCTGTTTTTT
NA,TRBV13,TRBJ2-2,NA,CASSRPASRELFF,TGTGCCAGCAGCCGCCCCGCAAGCCGGGAGCTGTTTTTT
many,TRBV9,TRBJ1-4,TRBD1,CASSVGQGAEKLFF,TGTGCCAGCAGCGTCGGACAGGGGGCTGAAAAACTGTTTTTT
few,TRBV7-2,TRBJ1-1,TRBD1,CASSPRTGNSMNTEAFF,TGTGCCAGCAGCCCCCGGACAGGGAACTCGATGAACACTGAAGCTTTCTTT
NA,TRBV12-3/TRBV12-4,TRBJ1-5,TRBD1,CASRRQGGRPQHF,TGTGCCAGCCGTAGACAGGGCGGTAGACCCCAGCATTTT
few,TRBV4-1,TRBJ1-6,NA,CASSQAPPPGFSPLHF,TGCGCCAGCAGCCAAGCCCCCCCCCCAGGATTTTCACCCCTCCACTTT
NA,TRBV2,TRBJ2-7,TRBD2,CASSPRRGGSGEQYF,TGTGCCAGCAGCCCGAGGCGGGGGGGATCGGGCGAGCAGTACTTC
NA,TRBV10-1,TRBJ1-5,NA,CASSRGHDSNQPQHF,TGCGCCAGCAGCCGAGGACACGATAGCAATCAGCCCCAGCATTTT
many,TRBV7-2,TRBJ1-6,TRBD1,CASTPTGVSPLHF,TGTGCCAGCACCCCGACAGGGGTTTCACCCCTCCACTTT
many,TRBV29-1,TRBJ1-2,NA,CSAEQGPNYGYTF,TGCAGCGCTGAGCAGGGACCTAACTATGGCTACACCTTC
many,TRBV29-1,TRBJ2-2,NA,CSVVYSKTGELFF,TGCAGCGTTGTGTACAGCAAAACCGGGGAGCTGTTTTTT
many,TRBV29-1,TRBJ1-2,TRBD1,CSVEDSRQGSYGYTF,TGCAGCGTTGAAGATTCGCGACAGGGTTCCTATGGCTACACCTTC
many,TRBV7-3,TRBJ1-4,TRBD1,CASSPRNRGEVEKLFF,TGTGCCAGCAGCCCGCGGAACAGGGGCGAGGTTGAAAAACTGTTTTTT
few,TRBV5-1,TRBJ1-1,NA,CASSPFEDTYTEAFF,TGCGCCAGCAGCCCGTTTGAGGACACTTACACTGAAGCTTTCTTT
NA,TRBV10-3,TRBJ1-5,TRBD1,CAISRDSWEQPQHF,TGTGCCATCAGTCGGGACAGTTGGGAACAGCCCCAGCATTTT
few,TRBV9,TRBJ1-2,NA,CASSGGLRGANYGYTF,TGCGCCAGCAGCGGGGGCCTGAGGGGAGCTAACTATGGCTACACCTTC
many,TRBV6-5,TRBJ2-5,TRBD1,CASSQGQAAKTQYF,TGTGCCAGCAGCCAGGGACAGGCGGCGAAGACCCAGTACTTC
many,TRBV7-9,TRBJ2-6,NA,CASSLFGSMSGANVLTF,TGTGCCAGCAGCTTATTTGGCAGCATGTCTGGGGCCAACGTCCTGACTTTC
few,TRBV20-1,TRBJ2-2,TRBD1,CSADDRGNTGELFF,TGCAGTGCCGATGACAGGGGTAACACCGGGGAGCTGTTTTTT
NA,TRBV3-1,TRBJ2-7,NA,CASSQDVGQEEQYF,TGTGCCAGCAGCCAAGATGTCGGGCAGGAGGAGCAGTACTTC
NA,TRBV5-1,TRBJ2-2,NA,CASSLDVGTGELFF,TGCGCCAGCAGCTTGGACGTAGGCACCGGGGAGCTGTTTTTT
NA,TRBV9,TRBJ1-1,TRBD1,CASSFPGTGSNTEAFF,TGTGCCAGCAGCTTCCCCGGGACAGGGTCGAACACTGAAGCTTTCTTT